These 21 T cell receptor beta chains came from one sample sequenced in a study of T-cell reconstitution after alpha-beta-depleted transplantation in children. The authors prepared the TCRbeta library with unique molecular identifiers. TCRdb reanalysed the PCR reads using MiXCR and keeps one entry per CDR3 protein. This table holds approximately 200,000 distinct CDR3 sequences, roughly 15% found once. The sequencing here drew on PBMCs from the stem cell graft donor, taken from the stem cell graft. Receptor source: a human donor who donated a stem cell graft to a child with acute lymphoblastic leukemia.

The chain uses TRBV6-2 or TRBV6-3 and TRBJ2-1, with TRBD2 identical over 7 bases. Looked up from germline, CDR1 is MNHEY and CDR2 is SVGEGT. V gave up 5 bases and J gave up 9 bases; unmatched junction bases: 10. CDR3 length: 14 residues. CDR3 amino acids: CASSRDYSEVEQFF. The DNA of the CDR3 is TGTGCCAGCAGTCGGGACTATTCCGAAGTTGAGCAGTTCTTC.

In this sample, this clonotype turned up many times. Here the CDR3 reads CASNRDGNTEAFF. CDR3 in DNA: TGTGCCAGCAACAGGGACGGGAACACTGAAGCTTTCTTT. The J gene is TRBJ1-1, the V gene TRBV5-5; possibly TRBD1 for D (6 bases). Trimming stripped 6 bases from V and 1 base from J, with 10 bases between. The germline V gene encodes CDR1 SGHKS and CDR2 YYEKEE (reference sequence). This CDR3 contains 13 residues. Supplemented by reference TRBV5-5 and TRBJ1-1, the full variable domain reads DAGVTQSPTHLIKTRGQQVTLRCSPISGHKSVSWYQQVLGQGPQFIFQYYEKEERGRGNFPDRFSARQFPNYSSELNVNALLLGDSALYLCASNRDGNTEAFFGQGTRLTVV.

This clonotype was seen repeatedly, ten times or more. The rearrangement links TRBV7-2 to TRBJ1-4; TRBD1 matches at 7 bases. J was trimmed by 11 bases and V by 2 bases; bases with no gene match: 11. Germline V gene data show CDR1 as SGHTA and CDR2 as FQGNSA. The CDR3 has 15 amino acids. This CDR3 is CASSLQGREGAKLFF. CDR3 nucleotide sequence: TGTGCCAGCAGCTTACAGGGCAGGGAGGGGGCGAAACTGTTTTTT.

Ten or more counts support this clonotype. The chain is built from TRBV25-1 and TRBJ1-2, with D possibly matching TRBD1 (6 bases). Trimming pared 4 bases from V and 9 bases from J, leaving 15 bases between. The germline gives CDR1 MGHDK, CDR2 SYGVNS. This CDR3 contains 13 residues. In DNA form, the CDR3 reads TGTGCCAGCAGTGGGGCGGGGGGGCAGCGCTACACCTTC. Translation gives CASSGAGGQRYTF.

CDR3 nucleotide sequence: TGCAGCGTTGCCTTCGCAGAGCAAAAGAACACCGGGGAGCTGTTTTTT. Its protein is CSVAFAEQKNTGELFF. The chain has TRBV29-1 and TRBJ2-2; no clear D. CDR1 SQVTM and CDR2 ANQGSEA come from the germline V gene. The CDR3 extends over 16 amino acids. The ends were cut back, 4 bases at V and 1 base at J, with 16 bases in the middle.

This clonotype was counted ten times or more. The chain has TRBV29-1 and TRBJ2-4; 10 nucleotides agree with TRBD2. V was clipped by 5 bases and J by 7 bases; unmatched bases: 8. CDR1 is SQVTM and CDR2 is ANQGSEA in the germline V gene. The CDR3 has 14 residues. CDR3 in amino acids: CSVRPGLALNIQYF. CDR3 nucleotides: TGCAGCGTTCGACCGGGACTAGCGTTGAACATTCAGTACTTC.

This clonotype showed up many times. The gene calls are TRBV7-2 and TRBJ2-7; TRBD1 matches at 9 bases. Germline V gene data show CDR1 as SGHTA and CDR2 as FQGNSA. Trimming at V came to 3 bases and at J to 5 bases, leaving 5 bases not matched to a gene. The CDR3 sequence is 14 residues long. For the CDR3, the DNA is TGTGCCAGCAGCTTCCGGGACAGGGTTCACGAGCAGTACTTC. Protein: CASSFRDRVHEQYF.

In regard to this clonotype: One junction end does not reproduce the germline sequence, and a read error may be involved. The chain joins TRBV7-7 to TRBJ2-3; TRBD2 aligns across 7 bases. Germline V gives CDR1 SSHAT, CDR2 FNYEAQ (reference sequence). The CDR3 sequence is 14 residues long. The CDR3 sequence: CASSPGLETDTQYF. In DNA form, the CDR3 reads TGTGCTAGCAGCCCTGGACTAGAAACAGATACGCAGTATTTT.

This clonotype was detected many times. V gene TRBV20-1 combines with J gene TRBJ2-1, with 11 bases aligning to TRBD2. V was pared by 5 bases and J by 6 bases, with 6 bases of the junction left unmatched. This CDR3 is 14 amino acids long. CDR1 and CDR2 from the germline V gene are DFQATT and SNEGSKA (reference sequence). The chain's CDR3 is CSAVSGRAPNEQFF. The CDR3 DNA reads TGCAGTGCTGTTAGCGGGAGGGCCCCCAATGAGCAGTTCTTC.

This clonotype was seen repeatedly, ten times or more. V gene TRBV16 combines with J gene TRBJ1-1; no clear D gene. The CDR3 contains 14 residues. The germline CDR1 and CDR2 sequences are KGHSY and FQNENV. Trimming removed 4 bases at V and 1 base at J, with 10 bases between. CDR3 DNA: TGTGCCAGCAGCCCTAAGGCACAGAACACTGAAGCTTTCTTT. Amino acid sequence: CASSPKAQNTEAFF.

This clonotype was recorded a few times. The V call is TRBV5-1, the J call TRBJ2-6; D not certain. This CDR3 is 18 amino acids long. Germline assignment: CDR1 SGHRS and CDR2 YFSETQ. Between the trimmed V and J ends, which lost 1 base and 1 base, there was a span of 15 bases. The CDR3 reads CASSLRSLWPSGANVLTF. Here the CDR3 DNA reads TGCGCCAGCAGCTTGAGGAGTTTGTGGCCTTCTGGGGCCAACGTCCTGACTTTC.

Ten or more counts support this clonotype. The DNA for the CDR3 is TGTGCCAGCAGCCGAATTAGAAGGGAAGACTTTGCCCATAGCAATCAGCCCCAGCATTTT. Translating it yields CASSRIRREDFAHSNQPQHF. The chain employs TRBV6-4 and TRBJ1-5; D not resolved. This CDR3 region has 20 residues. V was trimmed by 6 bases and J by 0 bases, leaving 27 bases between them. Germline V lookup: CDR1 MRHNA, CDR2 SNTAGT.

The chain has TRBV7-9 and TRBJ1-5; the D is unclear. The V gene's germline CDR1 is SEHNR and CDR2 FQNEAQ (reference sequence). The CDR3 runs 16 residues. V lost 5 bases, J lost 3 bases, and 17 bases lay in between. CDR3 sequence (DNA): TGTGCCAGCAGCCCCTCACGTGGGGATTTCAATCAGCCCCAGCATTTT. Its protein is CASSPSRGDFNQPQHF.

This clonotype occurred a few times. The chain recombines TRBV5-6 with TRBJ2-1, with TRBD2 matching over 12 bases. Germline V gene data show CDR1 as SGHDT and CDR2 as YYEEEE. This CDR3 has 16 amino acids. V gave up 5 bases and J gave up 8 bases; unmatched junction bases: 11. CDR3 nucleotide sequence: TGTGCCAGCAGTCCACGACTAGCGGGGGAAGGGGATGAGCAGTTCTTC. Its protein is CASSPRLAGEGDEQFF. The full variable domain, in which reference TRBV5-6 and TRBJ2-1 provide the parts outside the CDR3, is DAGVTQSPTHLIKTRGQQVTLRCSPKSGHDTVSWYQQALGQGPQFIFQYYEEEERQRGNFPDRFSGHQFPNYSSELNVNALLLGDSALYLCASSPRLAGEGDEQFFGPGTRLTVL.

A single count supports this clonotype. The CDR3 does not end in the conserved phenylalanine or tryptophan, so this is likely a read error. This sequence joins TRBV20-1 and TRBJ2-1, with 11 nucleotides matching TRBD2. V gave up 6 bases and J gave up 7 bases; unmatched junction bases: 8. This CDR3 region has 14 residues. Germline V CDR1 and CDR2: DFQATT, SNEGSKA (reference sequence). The CDR3 protein is CSATSGGPRNEQFL. In DNA, the CDR3 is TGCAGTGCCACTAGCGGGGGTCCTAGGAATGAGCAGTTCTTG.

The sample holds a few counts of this clonotype. The rearrangement links TRBV7-9 to TRBJ2-1; maybe TRBD1 (7 bases). This CDR3 region has 17 residues. Germline CDR1 is SEHNR and CDR2 is FQNEAQ (reference sequence). The V gene lost 5 bases and the J gene lost 2 bases, with 19 bases spanning the gap. CDR3 residues: CASSLQGEVSPYNEQFF. In DNA, the CDR3 is TGTGCCAGCAGCCTCCAGGGGGAGGTTAGCCCCTACAATGAGCAGTTCTTC.

Many counts were recorded for this clonotype. The V and J genes are TRBV7-9 and TRBJ1-3; TRBD1 matches 8 bases. The CDR3 extends over 15 amino acids. From germline, CDR1 is SEHNR and CDR2 FQNEAQ (reference sequence). J gave up 0 bases and V 5 bases, and 3 bases lay outside the gene matches. The DNA of the CDR3 is TGTGCCAGCAGCCGGACAGGGAGCTCTGGAAACACCATATATTTT. The encoded protein is CASSRTGSSGNTIYF.

The V gene is TRBV6-1, the J gene TRBJ1-1; D uncertain. The CDR3 spans 13 residues. From germline, CDR1 is MNHNS and CDR2 SASEGT. V gave up 7 bases and J gave up 0 bases, with 9 bases separating them. The CDR3 DNA is TGTGCCAGCAACCTGATGATGAACACTGAAGCTTTCTTT. Residues: CASNLMMNTEAFF.

The chain carries TRBV19 and TRBJ2-2, with TRBD1 as a possible D gene (5 bases). CDR1 and CDR2 (germline): LNHDA, SQIVND (reference sequence). CDR3 length: 15 amino acids. Trimming took off 3 bases at V and 0 bases at J, with 8 bases between the two ends. CDR3 DNA: TGTGCCAGTAGTATGGGGCTACCGAACACCGGGGAGCTGTTTTTT. Its translation is CASSMGLPNTGELFF.

This clonotype was seen ten or more times. The V and J genes are TRBV7-2 and TRBJ1-4; a weak D match, TRBD1 (6 bases). The CDR3 spans 15 residues. Germline V lookup: CDR1 SGHTA, CDR2 FQGNSA. The V and J ends lost 5 bases and 8 bases respectively, with 18 bases between them. CDR3 DNA sequence: TGTGCCAGCAGCCCGAGGGGGACTGCGGGCGAAAAACTGTTTTTT. Its translation: CASSPRGTAGEKLFF.

This clonotype was seen ten or more times. The V gene is TRBV3-1, the J gene TRBJ1-5, with D possibly TRBD1 on 5 matching bases. Trimming left V 9 bases short and J 0 bases short, with 15 bases between. In germline, CDR1 is LGHDT, CDR2 YNNKEL (reference sequence). The CDR3 runs to 15 residues. CDR3 residues: CASFRGGYSNQPQHF. CDR3 nucleotides: TGTGCCAGTTTCCGCGGGGGTTATAGCAATCAGCCCCAGCATTTT.